Below, 2 T cell receptor beta chains from the same sample are listed, as sequenced in a study of blood T cell repertoires in COVID-19. Clones were read by immunoSEQ multiplex PCR, and TCRdb kept only the in-frame ones, dropping some. The sample yields some 140,000 clones, about 85% seen once. Specimen: peripheral blood. These receptors all come from a man in his sixties with COVID-19, enrolled during active disease.

The rearrangement uses TRBV27 and TRBJ2-5, with 10 bases matching TRBD1. The germline gives CDR1 MNHEY, CDR2 SMNVEV (reference sequence). There are 17 residues in the CDR3. J gave up 0 bases and V 0 bases, and 4 bases lay outside the gene matches. CDR3 amino acids: CASSLSWTGGNQETQYF. The DNA for the CDR3 is TGTGCCAGCAGTTTATCGTGGACAGGGGGTAACCAAGAGACCCAGTACTTC.

Remarks on this clone: Other DNA sequences in this sample translate to the same CDR3. V and J are TRBV18 and TRBJ1-5; no clear D. The CDR3 contains 13 residues. In germline, CDR1 is KGHSH, CDR2 LQKENI. V was shortened by 2 bases and J by 4 bases, with 6 bases between the two germline ends. The CDR3 loop reads CASSPRGNQPQHF. The CDR3 coding sequence is TGTGCCAGCTCACCAAGAGGAAATCAGCCCCAGCATTTT.